A single sample gave rise to the 8 T cell receptor beta chains below, sequenced in a study of blood T cell repertoires in COVID-19. Measured with immunoSEQ multiplex PCR; TCRdb has only the in-frame clones, and not every one. The sample includes roughly 300,000 clones, approximately 82% of them seen just once. Material for sequencing was peripheral blood. All receptors come from a woman in her forties or fifties with acute or convalescent COVID-19.

The table lists this clone with a count of one. The sample contains more than one DNA sequence encoding this CDR3. V usage is TRBV9 and J usage is TRBJ1-4, with D perhaps matching TRBD1 (5 bases). The CDR3 consists of 15 residues. From germline, CDR1 is SGDLS and CDR2 YYNGEE. The V end lost 0 bases, the J end lost 2 bases, and 8 bases lay between the germline ends. The CDR3 bases are TGTGCCAGCAGCGTAGGGGGCAAGACTAATGAAAAACTGTTTTTT. Translated, it gives CASSVGGKTNEKLFF.

The chain is built from TRBV29-1 and TRBJ2-1, with D tentatively TRBD2 (6 bases). The CDR3 loop spans 11 amino acids. The germline CDR1 and CDR2 sequences are SQVTM and ANQGSEA. V lost 7 bases to trimming and J lost 15 bases, with 19 bases between them. CDR3 sequence reads: CSAGEAPSLFF. CDR3 DNA sequence: TGCAGCGCCGGGGAGGCTCCTTCTCTGTTCTTC.

CDR3 DNA: TGTGCCAGCAGTTACTCCAGGGGGGCTAATGAAAAACTGTTTTTT. Its protein product is CASSYSRGANEKLFF. The V call is TRBV6-5, the J call TRBJ1-4; TRBD1 matches 7 bases. This CDR3 comprises 15 residues. V was pared by 0 bases and J by 3 bases, with 1 base of the junction left unmatched. Germline CDR1 MNHEY, CDR2 SVGAGI.

The V call is TRBV4-3, the J call TRBJ2-7; D remains unclear. The germline gives CDR1 LGHNA, CDR2 YSLEER. The CDR3 loop spans 16 amino acids. V shed 0 bases and J shed 1 base, with 13 bases lying between them. Here the CDR3 DNA reads TGCGCCAGCAGCCAAGATCTGGGTAGCAATTCCTACGAGCAGTACTTC. Translated, it gives CASSQDLGSNSYEQYF.

This chain uses TRBV5-1 with TRBJ2-1; D unresolved. Germline V CDR1 and CDR2: SGHRS, YFSETQ. Trimming cost V 2 bases and J 9 bases, with 15 bases left between them. There are 14 residues in the CDR3. DNA for the CDR3: TGCGCCAGCAGCTTTAACGCGGCTTCCCGTGAGCAGTTCTTC. Amino acids: CASSFNAASREQFF.

The gene calls are TRBV30 and TRBJ1-2; no definite D call. V was pared by 0 bases and J by 4 bases, with 12 bases between. Germline CDR1 is GTSNPN and CDR2 is SVGIG (reference sequence). The CDR3 is made up of 14 amino acids. CDR3 sequence: CAWSVLGPIYGYTF. The DNA of the CDR3 is TGTGCCTGGAGTGTACTAGGGCCGATCTATGGCTACACCTTC.

The chain uses TRBV5-4 and TRBJ2-3; 15 bases fit TRBD2. Germline CDR1 SGHNT, CDR2 YYREEE (reference sequence). Trimming cost V 3 bases and J 1 base; bases outside gene matches: 6. CDR3 length: 18 amino acids. This CDR3 is CASSSGTSGRRGTDTQYF. The CDR3 coding sequence is TGTGCCAGCAGCTCAGGGACTAGCGGGAGGAGGGGCACAGATACGCAGTATTTT.

The gene calls are TRBV27 and TRBJ2-3; 8 positions match TRBD2. V gave up 4 bases and J gave up 5 bases; unmatched junction bases: 5. Per the germline V gene, CDR1 is MNHEY and CDR2 is SMNVEV (reference sequence). This CDR3 has 14 amino acids. The CDR3 DNA sequence: TGTGCCAGCAGTTACGGGGGGGCTATAGATACGCAGTATTTT. Its translation: CASSYGGAIDTQYF.